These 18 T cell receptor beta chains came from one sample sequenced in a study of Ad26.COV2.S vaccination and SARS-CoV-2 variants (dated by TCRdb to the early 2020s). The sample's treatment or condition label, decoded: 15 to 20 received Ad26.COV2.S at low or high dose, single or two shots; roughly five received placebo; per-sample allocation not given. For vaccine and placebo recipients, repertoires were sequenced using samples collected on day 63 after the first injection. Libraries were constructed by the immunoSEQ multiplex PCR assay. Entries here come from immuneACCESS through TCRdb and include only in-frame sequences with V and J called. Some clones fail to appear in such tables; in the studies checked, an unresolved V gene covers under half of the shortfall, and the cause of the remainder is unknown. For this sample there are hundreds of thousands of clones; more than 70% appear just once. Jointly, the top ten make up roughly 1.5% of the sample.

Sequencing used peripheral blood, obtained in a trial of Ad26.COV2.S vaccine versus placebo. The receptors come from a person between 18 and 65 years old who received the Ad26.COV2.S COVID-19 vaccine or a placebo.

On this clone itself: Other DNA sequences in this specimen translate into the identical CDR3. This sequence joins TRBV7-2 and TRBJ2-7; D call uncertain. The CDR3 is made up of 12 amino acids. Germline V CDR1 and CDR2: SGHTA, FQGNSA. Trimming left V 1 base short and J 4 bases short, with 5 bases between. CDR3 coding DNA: TGTGCCAGCAGCTTAGTGGCGTACGAGCAGTACTTC. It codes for CASSLVAYEQYF.

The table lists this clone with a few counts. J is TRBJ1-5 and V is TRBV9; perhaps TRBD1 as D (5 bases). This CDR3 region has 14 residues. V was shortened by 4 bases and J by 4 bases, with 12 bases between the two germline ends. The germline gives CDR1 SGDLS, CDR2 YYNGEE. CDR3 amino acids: CASSPQGFNQPQHF. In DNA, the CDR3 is TGTGCCAGCAGCCCTCAGGGTTTTAATCAGCCCCAGCATTTT.

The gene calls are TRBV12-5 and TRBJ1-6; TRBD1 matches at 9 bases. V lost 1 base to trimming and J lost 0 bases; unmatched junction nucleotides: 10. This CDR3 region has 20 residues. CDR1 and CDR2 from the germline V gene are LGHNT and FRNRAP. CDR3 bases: TGTGCTAGTGGTTTGGAGAATCTGGGACAGGGAAGCTCCTATAATTCACCCCTCCACTTT. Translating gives CASGLENLGQGSSYNSPLHF.

The CDR3 DNA follows: TGTGCCAGCACCCAGAGGGTATGGCCCTATAATTCACCCCTCCACTTT. Its protein product is CASTQRVWPYNSPLHF. The V call is TRBV3-1 (or the pseudogene TRBV3-2), the J call TRBJ1-6; D is unresolved. V shed 7 bases and J shed 2 bases, with 15 bases lying between them. Germline CDR1 reads LGHDT; CDR2 reads YNNKEL (reference sequence). This CDR3 contains 16 residues.

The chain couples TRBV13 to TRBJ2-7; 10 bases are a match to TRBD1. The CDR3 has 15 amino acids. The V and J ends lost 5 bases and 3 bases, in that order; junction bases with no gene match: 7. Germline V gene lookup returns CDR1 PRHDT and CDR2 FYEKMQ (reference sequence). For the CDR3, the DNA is TGTGCCAGCAGCCCCGCGGGACAGGGGCTCTACGAGCAGTACTTC. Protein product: CASSPAGQGLYEQYF. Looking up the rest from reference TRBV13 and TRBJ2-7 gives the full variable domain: AAGVIQSPRHLIKEKRETATLKCYPIPRHDTVYWYQQGPGQDPQFLISFYEKMQSDKGSIPDRFSAQQFSDYHSELNMSSLELGDSALYFCASSPAGQGLYEQYFGPGTRLTVT.

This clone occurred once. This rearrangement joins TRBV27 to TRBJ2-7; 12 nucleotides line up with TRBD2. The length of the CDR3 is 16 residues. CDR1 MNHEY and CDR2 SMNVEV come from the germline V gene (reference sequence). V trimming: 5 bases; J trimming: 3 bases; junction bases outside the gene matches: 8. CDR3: CASSRTSGVRVYEQYF. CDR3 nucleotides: TGTGCCAGCAGTAGGACTAGCGGGGTTAGGGTCTACGAGCAGTACTTC.

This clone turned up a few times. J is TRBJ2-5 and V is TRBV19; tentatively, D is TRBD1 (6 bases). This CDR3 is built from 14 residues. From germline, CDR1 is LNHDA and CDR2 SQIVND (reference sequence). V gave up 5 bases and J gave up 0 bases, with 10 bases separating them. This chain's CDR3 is CASSLGQNQETQYF. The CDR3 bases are TGTGCCAGTAGTCTCGGACAGAACCAAGAGACCCAGTACTTC.

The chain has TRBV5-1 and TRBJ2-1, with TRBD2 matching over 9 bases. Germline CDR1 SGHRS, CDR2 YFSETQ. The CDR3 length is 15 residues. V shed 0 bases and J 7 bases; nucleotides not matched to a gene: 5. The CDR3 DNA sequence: TGCGCCAGCAGCTTGGTGGCGGGAGGGCCGAATGAGCAGTTCTTC. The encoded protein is CASSLVAGGPNEQFF.

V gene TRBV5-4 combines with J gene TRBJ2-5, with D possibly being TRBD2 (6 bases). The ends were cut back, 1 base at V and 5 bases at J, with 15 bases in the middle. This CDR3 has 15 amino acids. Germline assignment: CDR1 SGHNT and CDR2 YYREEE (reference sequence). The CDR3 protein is CASSLTADRGETQYF. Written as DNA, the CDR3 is TGTGCCAGCAGCTTGACGGCCGACCGGGGGGAGACCCAGTACTTC.

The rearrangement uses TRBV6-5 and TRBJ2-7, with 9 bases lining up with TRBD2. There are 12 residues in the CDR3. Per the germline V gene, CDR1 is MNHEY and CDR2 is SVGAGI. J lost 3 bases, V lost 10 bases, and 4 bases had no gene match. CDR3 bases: TGTGCCACCAGGACTAGCGACTACGAGCAGTACTTC. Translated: CATRTSDYEQYF.

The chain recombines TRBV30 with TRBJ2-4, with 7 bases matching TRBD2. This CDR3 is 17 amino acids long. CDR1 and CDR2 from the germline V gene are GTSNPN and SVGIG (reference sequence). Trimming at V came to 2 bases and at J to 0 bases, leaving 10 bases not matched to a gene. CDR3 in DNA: TGTGCCTGGAGTTACGGCGGGAGTGGGGGAGCCAAAAACATTCAGTACTTC. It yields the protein CAWSYGGSGGAKNIQYF.

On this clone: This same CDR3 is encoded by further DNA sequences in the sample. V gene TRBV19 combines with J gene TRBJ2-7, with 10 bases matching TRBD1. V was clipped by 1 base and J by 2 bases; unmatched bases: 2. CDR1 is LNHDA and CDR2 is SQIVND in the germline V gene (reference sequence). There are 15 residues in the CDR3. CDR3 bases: TGTGCCAGTAGTATAGGAGGACAGGGGGCCTACGAGCAGTACTTC. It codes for CASSIGGQGAYEQYF.

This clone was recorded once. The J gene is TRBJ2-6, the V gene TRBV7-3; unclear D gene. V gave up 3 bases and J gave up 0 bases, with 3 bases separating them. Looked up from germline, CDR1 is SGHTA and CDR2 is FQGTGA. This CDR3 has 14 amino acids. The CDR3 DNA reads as TGTGCCAGCAGCTTCGGCTCTGGGGCCAACGTCCTGACTTTC. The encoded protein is CASSFGSGANVLTF.

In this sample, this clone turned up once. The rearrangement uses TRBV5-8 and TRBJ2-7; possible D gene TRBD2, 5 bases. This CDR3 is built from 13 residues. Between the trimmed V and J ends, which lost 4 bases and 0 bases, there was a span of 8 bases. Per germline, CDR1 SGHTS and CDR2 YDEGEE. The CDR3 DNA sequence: TGTGCCAGCAGCCGGACTTCCTCCTACGAGCAGTACTTC. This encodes CASSRTSSYEQYF.

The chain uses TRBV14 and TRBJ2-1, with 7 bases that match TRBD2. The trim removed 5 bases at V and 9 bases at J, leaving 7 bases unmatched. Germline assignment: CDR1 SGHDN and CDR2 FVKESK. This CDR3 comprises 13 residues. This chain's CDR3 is CASSGRLASEQFF. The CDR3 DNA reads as TGTGCCAGCAGCGGCCGACTAGCAAGTGAGCAGTTCTTC.

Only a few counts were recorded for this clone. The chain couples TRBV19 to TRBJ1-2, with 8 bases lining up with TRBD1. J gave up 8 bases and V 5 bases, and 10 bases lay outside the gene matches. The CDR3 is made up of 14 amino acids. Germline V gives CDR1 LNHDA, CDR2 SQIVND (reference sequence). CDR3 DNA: TGTGCCAGTAGTGGCGGACAGGGCAGTGACGGCTACACCTTC. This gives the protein CASSGGQGSDGYTF.

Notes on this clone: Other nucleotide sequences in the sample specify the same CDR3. This CDR3 is CSASPSYEQYF. The CDR3 DNA reads TGCAGTGCTAGCCCATCCTACGAGCAGTACTTC. V usage is TRBV20-1 and J usage is TRBJ2-7; D unresolved. The germline V gene encodes CDR1 DFQATT and CDR2 SNEGSKA (reference sequence). This CDR3 has 11 residues. The V gene lost 3 bases and the J gene lost 1 base, with 4 bases spanning the gap.

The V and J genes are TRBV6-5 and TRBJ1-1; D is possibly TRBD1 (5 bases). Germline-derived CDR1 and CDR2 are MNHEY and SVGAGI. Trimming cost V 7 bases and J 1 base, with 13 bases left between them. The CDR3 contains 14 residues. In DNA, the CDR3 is TGTGCCAGCAAGCTCCGGGGCCCGAACACTGAAGCTTTCTTT. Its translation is CASKLRGPNTEAFF.